Shown below are 10 T cell receptor beta chains from a single sample sequenced in a study of early T cells in non-severe SARS-CoV-2 infection. TCRdb redid the calling of the 5' RACE reads with MiXCR, one entry per CDR3 protein. The table includes fewer than 100,000 distinct CDR3 sequences, about 12% detected once. Source material: whole blood. The origin of the receptors is an adult who was a healthcare worker with PCR-confirmed SARS-CoV-2 infection or an uninfected control (not recorded which).

This clonotype occurred many times. The chain uses TRBV14 and TRBJ2-2; D perhaps matches TRBD1 (5 bases). Germline-derived CDR1 and CDR2 are SGHDN and FVKESK. The CDR3 covers 13 residues. Deletions cut 8 bases from V and 3 bases from J, with 10 bases between. The DNA of the CDR3 is TGTGCCAGCCTCGGCAGGGACACCGGGGAGCTGTTTTTT. It translates to CASLGRDTGELFF.

The V gene is TRBV7-2, the J gene TRBJ2-7, with TRBD2 identical over 13 bases. Trimming cost V 6 bases and J 4 bases; bases outside gene matches: 6. The CDR3 extends over 15 amino acids. In germline, CDR1 is SGHTA, CDR2 FQGNSA. CDR3 sequence reads: CASSLRTSGGYEQYF. CDR3 bases: TGTGCCAGCAGTCTCCGGACTAGCGGGGGTTACGAGCAGTACTTC.

This chain connects TRBV7-2 to TRBJ1-5; D is ambiguous. Trimming cost V 1 base and J 4 bases, with 11 bases left between them. Germline lookup yields CDR1 SGHTA and CDR2 FQGNSA. The length of the CDR3 is 15 residues. Here the CDR3 reads CASSLEAVRNQPQHF. CDR3 nucleotides: TGTGCCAGCAGCTTAGAGGCGGTTAGGAATCAGCCCCAGCATTTT.

This clonotype showed up just a few times. The V call is TRBV12-3 or TRBV12-4, the J call TRBJ2-1; D not resolved. The CDR3 has 17 amino acids. Trimming stripped 4 bases from V and 0 bases from J, with 16 bases between. The CDR3 nucleotides are TGTGCCAGCAGTTGGGGAAAAGCTCTCCCCTCCTACAATGAGCAGTTCTTC. It translates to CASSWGKALPSYNEQFF.

This clonotype was recorded a few times. The chain has TRBV28 and TRBJ2-2; no firm D call. V lost 3 bases, J lost 1 base, and 9 bases lay in between. CDR1 is MDHEN and CDR2 is SYDVKM in the germline V gene. CDR3 length equals 15 residues. CDR3 sequence reads: CASSLGRWNTGELFF. The CDR3 DNA is TGTGCCAGCAGTTTGGGCAGGTGGAACACCGGGGAGCTGTTTTTT.

The sample holds many counts of this clonotype. V and J are TRBV19 and TRBJ2-2; no firm D call. Deletions cut 7 bases from V and 3 bases from J, with 9 bases between. CDR1 and CDR2 (germline): LNHDA, SQIVND (reference sequence). The length of the CDR3 is 13 residues. The CDR3 bases are TGTGCCAGTAAAAGTCCGTACACCGGGGAGCTGTTTTTT. Amino acid sequence: CASKSPYTGELFF.

The chain carries TRBV20-1 and TRBJ1-2; 7 bases agree with TRBD1. The junction had 6 bases not matched to a gene; V was cut back by 5 bases and J by 6 bases. The CDR3 totals 12 residues. Germline loops: CDR1 DFQATT, CDR2 SNEGSKA (reference sequence). The CDR3 loop is CSAGAGTDGYTF. In DNA form, the CDR3 reads TGCAGTGCTGGCGCCGGGACAGATGGCTACACCTTC.

This clonotype was recorded at least ten times. The chain links TRBV2 to TRBJ2-1, with D unresolved. The CDR3 is 15 residues long. The germline V gene encodes CDR1 SNHLY and CDR2 FYNNEI. Trimming pared 3 bases from V and 0 bases from J, leaving 9 bases between. CDR3 region: CASSEGRSSYNEQFF. The CDR3 coding sequence is TGTGCCAGCAGTGAGGGCAGGAGCTCCTACAATGAGCAGTTCTTC.

The V and J genes are TRBV28 and TRBJ2-1; D perhaps matches TRBD1 (6 bases). The germline CDR1 and CDR2 sequences are MDHEN and SYDVKM. V lost 6 bases and J lost 7, with 19 bases in between. This CDR3 is built from 15 residues. The CDR3 sequence is CASRGRGPLINEQFF. The CDR3 nucleotides read TGTGCCAGCAGGGGCAGGGGCCCACTAATAAATGAGCAGTTCTTC.

The chain combines TRBV11-2 with TRBJ2-2; D is unresolved. The CDR3 totals 17 residues. Trimming removed 1 base from V and 0 bases from J, with 12 bases in between. Germline CDR1 reads SGHAT; CDR2 reads FQNNGV. CDR3 in amino acids: CASSLALTHANTGELFF. The CDR3 region has the DNA TGTGCCAGCAGCTTAGCGCTCACCCACGCGAACACCGGGGAGCTGTTTTTT.